This T cell receptor (beta chain) was retrieved from a study of blood T cell repertoires in COVID-19. The wider study: Some COVID-19 samples were acute and others convalescent; all came from the United States, Italy and Spain.

The study recruited people aged about 18 to 95 years across approximately 23 US areas. Assignments of participants to cohorts depended upon their own reported clinical history. All recovered Cohort 3 donors got two negative PCRs, got clearance, or saw symptom resolution. Clones were read by immunoSEQ multiplex PCR, and TCRdb kept only the in-frame ones, dropping some. The repertoire has 330,000 or so clones, 88% of them found once; the top ten carry about 5%. The sample was PBMCs or T cells enriched from blood (not recorded which). The TCR originated in a man in his thirties or forties who had recovered from COVID-19.

CDR3 residues: CATSDSRGFVEKLFF. The CDR3 nucleotides are TGTGCCACCAGTGACTCGCGGGGATTCGTGGAAAAACTGTTTTTT. V and J are TRBV24-1 and TRBJ1-4; no definite D call. The CDR3 runs 15 residues. Trimming left V 4 bases short and J 8 bases short, with 16 bases between. Germline V gene lookup returns CDR1 KGHDR and CDR2 SFDVKD.